The clone carrying this T cell receptor beta chain was seen a few times. Its antigen is still unknown. Trimming took off 4 bases at V and 1 base at J, with 8 bases between the two ends. CDR3 length: 14 amino acids. Germline loops: CDR1 KGHSH, CDR2 LQKENI. With 60 Vbeta and 13 Jbeta primers, the PCR was carried out. Data came from immunoSEQ multiplex PCR; TCRdb stores just in-frame clones and leaves some out. The data contain fewer than 95,000 clones, roughly two thirds of them singletons. This sample was included in a study of cytomegalovirus exposure and HLA in healthy donors. Regarding the study as a whole: Most of the TCR beta V segments (in an earlier analysis) were productive either about 87% or about 30% of the time. When analyzed later, a missense DCLRE1C variant was found to be linked to TCR beta V- and J-gene trimming. In a later analysis, parvovirus B19, influenza, CMV and Epstein-Barr virus appeared linked to several top co-occurrence clusters.

This TCR derives from a woman between 40 and 55 years old in good health and CMV-seropositive. The chain recombines TRBV18 with TRBJ2-1; D unresolved. Specimen: PBMCs. CDR3: CASSLERSYNEQFF. The CDR3 nucleotides read TGTGCCAGCTCACTAGAGAGATCCTACAATGAGCAGTTCTTC.